Given below is one T cell receptor beta chain in context. CDR1 KGHSH and CDR2 LQKENI come from the germline V gene. CDR3 length: 13 residues. Trimming stripped 2 bases from V and 3 bases from J, with 6 bases between. The data belong to a study of T cell clonotyping in hematopoietic cell transplantation. Some clones are missing from TCRdb's copy, which holds only in-frame ones; the method was immunoSEQ multiplex PCR. The table has about 47,000 clones, approximately 80% seen once. Stated time point: recipient sample about 28 days before transplant, after cytoreduction. Samples: about 28 days before transplant, then days 30, 100 and 180 after.

Here the sequenced sample was peripheral blood mononuclear cells, taken before stem cell transplant. V is TRBV18 and J is TRBJ2-3; D not resolved. This receptor was obtained from a man between 60 and 75 years old with myelodysplastic syndrome. Some clones in this sample may be carry-over from other donors' samples. CDR3 region: CASSPSVTDTQYF. CDR3 DNA sequence: TGTGCCAGCTCACCATCGGTAACAGATACGCAGTATTTT. Based on the CDR3 plus reference TRBV18 and TRBJ2-3, the full variable domain is NAGVMQNPRHLVRRRGQEARLRCSPMKGHSHVYWYRQLPEEGLKFMVYLQKENIIDESGMPKERFSAEFPKEGPSILRIQQVVRGDSAAYFCASSPSVTDTQYFGPGTRLTVL.